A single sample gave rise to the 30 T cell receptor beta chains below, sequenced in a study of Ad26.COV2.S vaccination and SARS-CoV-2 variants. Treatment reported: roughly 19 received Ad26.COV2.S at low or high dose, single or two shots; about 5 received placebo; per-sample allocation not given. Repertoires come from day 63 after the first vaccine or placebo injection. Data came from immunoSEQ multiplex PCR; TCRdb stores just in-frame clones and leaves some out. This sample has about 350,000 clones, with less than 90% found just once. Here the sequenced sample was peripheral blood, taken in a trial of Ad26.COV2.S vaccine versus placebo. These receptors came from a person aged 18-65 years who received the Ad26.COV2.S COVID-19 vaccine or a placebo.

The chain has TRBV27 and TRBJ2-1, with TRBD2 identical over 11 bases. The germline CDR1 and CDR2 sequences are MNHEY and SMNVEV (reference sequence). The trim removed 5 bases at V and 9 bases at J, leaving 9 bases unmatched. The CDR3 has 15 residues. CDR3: CASSPLAGEGGEQFF. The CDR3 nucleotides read TGTGCCAGCAGTCCACTAGCGGGGGAGGGCGGTGAGCAGTTCTTC.

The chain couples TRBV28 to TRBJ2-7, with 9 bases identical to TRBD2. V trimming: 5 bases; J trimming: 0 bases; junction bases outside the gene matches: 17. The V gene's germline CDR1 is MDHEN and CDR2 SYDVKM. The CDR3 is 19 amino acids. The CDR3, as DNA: TGTGCCAGCAGTCCTAACCCTCGGACTAGCGCGGATTACTCCTACGAGCAGTACTTC. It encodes CASSPNPRTSADYSYEQYF.

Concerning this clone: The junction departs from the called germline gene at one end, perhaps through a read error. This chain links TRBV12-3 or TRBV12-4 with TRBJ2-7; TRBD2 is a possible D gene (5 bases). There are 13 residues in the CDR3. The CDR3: CASSLALTYEQYF. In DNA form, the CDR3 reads TGTGCCAGCAGTCTAGCCCTTACCTACGAGCAGTACTTC.

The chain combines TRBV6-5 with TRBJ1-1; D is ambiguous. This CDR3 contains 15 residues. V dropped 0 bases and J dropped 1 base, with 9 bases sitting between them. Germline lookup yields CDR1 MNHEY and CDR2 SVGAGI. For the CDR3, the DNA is TGTGCCAGCAGTTACTCGTTCGGTTCGAACACTGAAGCTTTCTTT. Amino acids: CASSYSFGSNTEAFF.

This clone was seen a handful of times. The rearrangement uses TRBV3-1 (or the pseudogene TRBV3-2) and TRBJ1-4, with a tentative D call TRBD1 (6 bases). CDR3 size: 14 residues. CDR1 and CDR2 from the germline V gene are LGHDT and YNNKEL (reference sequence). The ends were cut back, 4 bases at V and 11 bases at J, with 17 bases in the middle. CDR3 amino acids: CASSLEEGGTKLFF. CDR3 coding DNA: TGTGCCAGCAGCCTAGAGGAGGGGGGAACCAAACTGTTTTTT.

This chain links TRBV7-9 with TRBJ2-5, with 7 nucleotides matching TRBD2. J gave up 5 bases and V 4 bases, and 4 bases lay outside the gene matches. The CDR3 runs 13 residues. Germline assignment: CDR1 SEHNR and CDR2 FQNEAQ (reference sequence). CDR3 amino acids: CASSSMGGETQYF. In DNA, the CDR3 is TGTGCCAGCAGCTCCATGGGAGGGGAGACCCAGTACTTC.

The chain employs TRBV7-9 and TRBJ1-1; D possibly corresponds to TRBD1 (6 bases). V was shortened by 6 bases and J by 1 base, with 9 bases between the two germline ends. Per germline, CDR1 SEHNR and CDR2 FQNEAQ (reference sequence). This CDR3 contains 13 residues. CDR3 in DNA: TGTGCCAGCAGTATACAGGGGAACACTGAAGCTTTCTTT. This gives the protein CASSIQGNTEAFF.

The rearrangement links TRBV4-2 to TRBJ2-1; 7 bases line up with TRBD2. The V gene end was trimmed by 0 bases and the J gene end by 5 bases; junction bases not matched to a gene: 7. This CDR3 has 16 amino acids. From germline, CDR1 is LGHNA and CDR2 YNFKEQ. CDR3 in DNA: TGTGCCAGCAGCCAAGATGTCGGGACTATTCACAATGAGCAGTTCTTC. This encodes CASSQDVGTIHNEQFF.

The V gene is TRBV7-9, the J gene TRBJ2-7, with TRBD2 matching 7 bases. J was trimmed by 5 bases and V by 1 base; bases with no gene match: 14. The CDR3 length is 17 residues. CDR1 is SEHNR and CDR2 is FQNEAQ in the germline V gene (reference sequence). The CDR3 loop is CASSLGPRGGRYDEQYF. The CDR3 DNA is TGTGCCAGCAGCTTAGGCCCTCGGGGAGGGCGGTATGACGAGCAGTACTTC.

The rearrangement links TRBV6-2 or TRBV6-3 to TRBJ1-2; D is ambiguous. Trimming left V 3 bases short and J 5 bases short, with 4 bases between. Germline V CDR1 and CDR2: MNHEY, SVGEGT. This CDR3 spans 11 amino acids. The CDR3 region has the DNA TGTGCCAGCAGTTATTGGTATGGCTACACCTTC. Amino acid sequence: CASSYWYGYTF.

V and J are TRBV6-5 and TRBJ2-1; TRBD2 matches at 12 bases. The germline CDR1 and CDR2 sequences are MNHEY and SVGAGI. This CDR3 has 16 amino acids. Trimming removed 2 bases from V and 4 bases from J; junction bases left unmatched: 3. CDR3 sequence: CASSYGTSGLYNEQFF. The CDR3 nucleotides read TGTGCCAGCAGTTACGGGACTAGCGGGTTATACAATGAGCAGTTCTTC.

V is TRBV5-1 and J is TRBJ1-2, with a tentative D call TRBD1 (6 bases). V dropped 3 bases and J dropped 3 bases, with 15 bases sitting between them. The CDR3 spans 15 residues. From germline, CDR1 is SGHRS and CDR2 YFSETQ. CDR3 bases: TGCGCCAGCAGCTCCCCGGAGGAGGGGGACTATGGCTACACCTTC. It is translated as CASSSPEEGDYGYTF.

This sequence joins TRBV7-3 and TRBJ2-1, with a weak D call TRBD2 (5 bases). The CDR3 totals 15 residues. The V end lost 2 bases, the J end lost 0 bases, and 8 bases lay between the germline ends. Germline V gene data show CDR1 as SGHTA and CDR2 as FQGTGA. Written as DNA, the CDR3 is TGTGCCAGCAGCTTAGAAGGGAGCTCCTACAATGAGCAGTTCTTC. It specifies CASSLEGSSYNEQFF.

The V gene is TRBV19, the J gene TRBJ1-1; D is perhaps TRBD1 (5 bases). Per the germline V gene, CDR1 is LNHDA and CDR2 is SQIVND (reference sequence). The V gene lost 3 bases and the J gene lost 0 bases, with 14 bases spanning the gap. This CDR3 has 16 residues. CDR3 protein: CASSMAGTYMNTEAFF. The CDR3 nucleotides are TGTGCCAGTAGTATGGCAGGGACGTACATGAACACTGAAGCTTTCTTT. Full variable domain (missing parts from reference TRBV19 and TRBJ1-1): DGGITQSPKYLFRKEGQNVTLSCEQNLNHDAMYWYRQDPGQGLRLIYYSQIVNDFQKGDIAEGYSVSREKKESFPLTVTSAQKNPTAFYLCASSMAGTYMNTEAFFGQGTRLTVV.

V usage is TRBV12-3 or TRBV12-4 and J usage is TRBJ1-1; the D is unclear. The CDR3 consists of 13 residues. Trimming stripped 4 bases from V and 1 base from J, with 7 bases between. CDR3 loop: CASSSPGNTEAFF. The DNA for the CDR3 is TGTGCCAGCAGTTCCCCCGGGAACACTGAAGCTTTCTTT.

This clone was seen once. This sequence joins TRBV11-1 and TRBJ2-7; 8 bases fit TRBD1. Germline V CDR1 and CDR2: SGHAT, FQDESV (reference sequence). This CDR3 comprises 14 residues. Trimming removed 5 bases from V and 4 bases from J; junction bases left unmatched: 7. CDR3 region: CASSPRTGNYEQYF. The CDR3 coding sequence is TGTGCCAGCAGCCCAAGGACAGGGAATTACGAGCAGTACTTC.

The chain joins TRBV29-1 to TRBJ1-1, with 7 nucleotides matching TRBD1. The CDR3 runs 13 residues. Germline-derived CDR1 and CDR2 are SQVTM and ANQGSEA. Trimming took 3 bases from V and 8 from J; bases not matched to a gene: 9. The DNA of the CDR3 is TGCAGCGTTGATACAGGGGATGAGGGAGAAGCTTTCTTT. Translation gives CSVDTGDEGEAFF.

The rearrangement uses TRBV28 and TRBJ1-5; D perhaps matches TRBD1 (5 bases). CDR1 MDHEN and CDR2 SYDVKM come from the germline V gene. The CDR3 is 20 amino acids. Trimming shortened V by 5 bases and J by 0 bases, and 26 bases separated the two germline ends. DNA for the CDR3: TGTGCCAGCAGTCCCCTGGGGAGGCGGGGGAAGGGTTATAGCAATCAGCCCCAGCATTTT. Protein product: CASSPLGRRGKGYSNQPQHF. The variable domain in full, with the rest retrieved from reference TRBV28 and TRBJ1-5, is DVKVTQSSRYLVKRTGEKVFLECVQDMDHENMFWYRQDPGLGLRLIYFSYDVKMKEKGDIPEGYSVSREKKERFSLILESASTNQTSMYLCASSPLGRRGKGYSNQPQHFGDGTRLSIL.

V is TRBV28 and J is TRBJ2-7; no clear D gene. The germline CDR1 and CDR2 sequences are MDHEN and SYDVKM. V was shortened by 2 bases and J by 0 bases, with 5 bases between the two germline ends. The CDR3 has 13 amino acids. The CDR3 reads CASSLPVSYEQYF. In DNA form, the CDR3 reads TGTGCCAGCAGTTTACCAGTCTCCTACGAGCAGTACTTC.

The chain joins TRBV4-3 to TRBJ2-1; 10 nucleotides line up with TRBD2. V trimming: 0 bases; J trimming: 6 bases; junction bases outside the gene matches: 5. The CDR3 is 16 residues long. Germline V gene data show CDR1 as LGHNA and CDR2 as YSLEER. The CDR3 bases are TGCGCCAGCAGCCAAGACAAGCGGGGGGGCCTCAATGAGCAGTTCTTC. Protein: CASSQDKRGGLNEQFF.

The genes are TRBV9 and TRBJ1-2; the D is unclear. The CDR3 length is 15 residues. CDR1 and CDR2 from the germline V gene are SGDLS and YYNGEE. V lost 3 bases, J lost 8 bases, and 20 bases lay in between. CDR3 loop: CASSARGSGSAGYTF. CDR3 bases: TGTGCCAGCAGCGCCCGAGGATCGGGGTCCGCGGGCTACACCTTC.

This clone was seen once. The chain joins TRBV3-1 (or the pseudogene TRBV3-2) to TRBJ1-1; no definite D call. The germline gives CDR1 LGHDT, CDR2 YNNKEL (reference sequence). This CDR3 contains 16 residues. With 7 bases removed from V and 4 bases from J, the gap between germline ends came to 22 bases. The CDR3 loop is CASTHGVIRVFTEAFF. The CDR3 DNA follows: TGTGCCAGCACCCACGGGGTTATTAGGGTGTTCACTGAAGCTTTCTTT.

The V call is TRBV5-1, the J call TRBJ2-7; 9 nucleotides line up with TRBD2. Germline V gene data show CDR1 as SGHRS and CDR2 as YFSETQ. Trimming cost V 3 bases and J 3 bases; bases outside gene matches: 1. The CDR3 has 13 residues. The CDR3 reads CASSSSGVYEQYF. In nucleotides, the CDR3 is TGCGCCAGCAGCTCTAGCGGGGTCTACGAGCAGTACTTC.

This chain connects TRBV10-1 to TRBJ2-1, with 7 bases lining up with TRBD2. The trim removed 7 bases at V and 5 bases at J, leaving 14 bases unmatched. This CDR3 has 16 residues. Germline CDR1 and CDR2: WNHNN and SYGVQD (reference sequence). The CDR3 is CASMWGGGTPHNEQFF. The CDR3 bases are TGCGCCAGCATGTGGGGCGGGGGAACTCCCCACAATGAGCAGTTCTTC.

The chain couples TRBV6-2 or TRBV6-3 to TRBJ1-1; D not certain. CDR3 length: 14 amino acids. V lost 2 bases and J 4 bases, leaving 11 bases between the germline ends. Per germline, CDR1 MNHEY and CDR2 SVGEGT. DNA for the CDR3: TGTGCCAGCAGTTACGGTTTTTCAGGCACTGAAGCTTTCTTT. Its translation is CASSYGFSGTEAFF.

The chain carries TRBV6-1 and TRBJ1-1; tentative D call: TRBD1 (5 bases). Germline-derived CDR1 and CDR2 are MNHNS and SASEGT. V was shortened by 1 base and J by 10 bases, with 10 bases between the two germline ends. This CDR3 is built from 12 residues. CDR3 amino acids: CASSEEPGRAFF. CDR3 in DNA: TGTGCCAGCAGTGAAGAGCCAGGGCGAGCTTTCTTT.

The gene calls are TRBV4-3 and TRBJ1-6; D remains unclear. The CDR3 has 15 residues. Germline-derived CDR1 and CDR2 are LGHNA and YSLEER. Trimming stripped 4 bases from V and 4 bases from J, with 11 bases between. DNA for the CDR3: TGCGCCAGCAGCCCCGAACACACTTATAATTCACCCCTCCACTTT. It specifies CASSPEHTYNSPLHF.

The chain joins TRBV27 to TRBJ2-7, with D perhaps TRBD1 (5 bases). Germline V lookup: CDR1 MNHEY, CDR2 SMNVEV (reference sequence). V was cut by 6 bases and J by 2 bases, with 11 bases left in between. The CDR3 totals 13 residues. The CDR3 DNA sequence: TGTGCCAGCAGCTGGGGCGCAACCTACGAGCAGTACTTC. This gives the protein CASSWGATYEQYF.

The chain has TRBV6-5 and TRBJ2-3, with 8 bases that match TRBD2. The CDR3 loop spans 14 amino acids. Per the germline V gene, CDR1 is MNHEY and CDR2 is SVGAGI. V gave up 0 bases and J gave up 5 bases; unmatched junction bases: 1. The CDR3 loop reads CASSYSLAGDTQYF. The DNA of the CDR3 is TGTGCCAGCAGTTACTCCCTAGCGGGAGATACGCAGTATTTT.

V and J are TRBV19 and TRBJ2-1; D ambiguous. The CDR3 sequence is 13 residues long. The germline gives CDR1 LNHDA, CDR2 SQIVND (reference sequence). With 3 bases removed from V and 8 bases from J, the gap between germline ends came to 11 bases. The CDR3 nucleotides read TGTGCCAGTAGTATCCTGTCGGGTGATGAGCAGTTCTTC. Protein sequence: CASSILSGDEQFF.